Included here is one TCR beta chain sequence, with context. The data are from a study of blood T cell repertoires in COVID-19. Study details: COVID-19 samples collected from the United States, Italy and Spain covered acute and convalescent phases.

Trimming left V 3 bases short and J 8 bases short, with 10 bases between. Germline CDR1 and CDR2: SNHLY and FYNNEI. This CDR3 region has 13 residues. Study processing details: Estimates of nucleated cell counts were drawn from the amplification of reference gene primers. Method: immunoSEQ multiplex PCR; TCRdb's copy keeps in-frame clones and lacks some. That table supplies the V and J calls and clone size; D and trimming were determined from the DNA. The sample lists a few hundred thousand clones, around 80% occurring once. Participants spanned ages roughly 18 to 95 years and resided in 20 to 30 US areas. Participants reported their clinical history, and cohort assignment relied on those reports.

The gene calls are TRBV2 and TRBJ1-4, with D possibly being TRBD1 (5 bases). The TCR originated in a man aged 30-40 years with acute COVID-19. Input material: PBMCs or T cells enriched from blood (not recorded which). The CDR3 DNA follows: TGTGCCAGCAGTGACCAGGGAGGCGAAAAACTGTTTTTT. This translates into CASSDQGGEKLFF. Complete variable domain (other parts from reference TRBV2 and TRBJ1-4): EPEVTQTPSHQVTQMGQEVILRCVPISNHLYFYWYRQILGQKVEFLVSFYNNEISEKSEIFDDQFSVERPDGSNFTLKIRSTKLEDSAMYFCASSDQGGEKLFFGSGTQLSVL.